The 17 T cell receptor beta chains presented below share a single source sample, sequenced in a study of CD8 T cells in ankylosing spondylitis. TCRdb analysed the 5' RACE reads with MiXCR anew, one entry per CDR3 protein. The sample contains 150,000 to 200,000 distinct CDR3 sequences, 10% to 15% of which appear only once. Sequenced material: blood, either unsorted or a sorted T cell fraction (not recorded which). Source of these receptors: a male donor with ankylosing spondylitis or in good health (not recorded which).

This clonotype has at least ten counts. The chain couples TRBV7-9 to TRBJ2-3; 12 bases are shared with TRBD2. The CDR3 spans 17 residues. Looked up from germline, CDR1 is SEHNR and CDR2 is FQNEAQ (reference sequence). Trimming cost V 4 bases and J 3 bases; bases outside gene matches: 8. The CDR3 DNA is TGTGCCAGCAGCTCCGAAACGACTAGCGGGGGAACAGATACGCAGTATTTT. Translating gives CASSSETTSGGTDTQYF.

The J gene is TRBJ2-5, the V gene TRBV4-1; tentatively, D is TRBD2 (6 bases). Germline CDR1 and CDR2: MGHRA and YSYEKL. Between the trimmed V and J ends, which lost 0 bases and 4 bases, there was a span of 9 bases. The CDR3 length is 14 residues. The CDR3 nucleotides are TGCGCCAGCAGCCAAGATCACGGGAGAGAGACCCAGTACTTC. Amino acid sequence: CASSQDHGRETQYF.

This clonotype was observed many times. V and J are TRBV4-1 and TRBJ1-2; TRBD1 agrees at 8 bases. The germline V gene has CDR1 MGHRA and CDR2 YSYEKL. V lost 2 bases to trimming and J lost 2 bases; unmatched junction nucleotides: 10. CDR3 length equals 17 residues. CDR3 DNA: TGCGCCAGCAGCCAAAAAGTTGACAGGGGCGCAAACTATGGCTACACCTTC. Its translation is CASSQKVDRGANYGYTF.

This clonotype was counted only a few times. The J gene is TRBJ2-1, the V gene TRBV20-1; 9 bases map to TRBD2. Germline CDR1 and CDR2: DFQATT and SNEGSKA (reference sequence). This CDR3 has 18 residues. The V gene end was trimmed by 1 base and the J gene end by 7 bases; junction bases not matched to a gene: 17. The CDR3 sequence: CSARVEDAIAGVENEQFF. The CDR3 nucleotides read TGCAGTGCTAGAGTGGAGGATGCGATAGCGGGAGTCGAAAATGAGCAGTTCTTC.

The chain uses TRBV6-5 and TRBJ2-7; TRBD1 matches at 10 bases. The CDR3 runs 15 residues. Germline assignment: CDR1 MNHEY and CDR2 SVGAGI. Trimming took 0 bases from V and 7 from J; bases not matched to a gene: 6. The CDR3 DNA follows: TGTGCCAGCAGTTACTCGACGGGACAGGGGTTGGAGCAGTACTTC. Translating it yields CASSYSTGQGLEQYF.

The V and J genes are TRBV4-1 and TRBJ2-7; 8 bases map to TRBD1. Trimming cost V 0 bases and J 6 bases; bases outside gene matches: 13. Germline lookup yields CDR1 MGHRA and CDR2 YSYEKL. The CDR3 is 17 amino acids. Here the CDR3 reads CASSQEGSFGQGVEQYF. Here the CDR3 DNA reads TGCGCCAGCAGCCAAGAAGGCAGCTTCGGACAGGGAGTCGAGCAGTACTTC.

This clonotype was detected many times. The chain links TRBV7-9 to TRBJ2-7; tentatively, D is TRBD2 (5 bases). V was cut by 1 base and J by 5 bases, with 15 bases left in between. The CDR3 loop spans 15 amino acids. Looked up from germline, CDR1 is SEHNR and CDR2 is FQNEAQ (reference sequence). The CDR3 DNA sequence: TGTGCCAGCAGCTTAGTGGACTCCCTGTCCGACGAGCAGTACTTC. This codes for CASSLVDSLSDEQYF.

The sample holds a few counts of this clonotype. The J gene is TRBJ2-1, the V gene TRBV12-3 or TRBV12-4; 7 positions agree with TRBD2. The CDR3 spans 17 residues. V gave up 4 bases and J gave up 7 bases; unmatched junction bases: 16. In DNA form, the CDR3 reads TGTGCCAGCAGTTCCTCCTCATTCCTAGCGGAGGGGAATGAGCAGTTCTTC. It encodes CASSSSSFLAEGNEQFF.

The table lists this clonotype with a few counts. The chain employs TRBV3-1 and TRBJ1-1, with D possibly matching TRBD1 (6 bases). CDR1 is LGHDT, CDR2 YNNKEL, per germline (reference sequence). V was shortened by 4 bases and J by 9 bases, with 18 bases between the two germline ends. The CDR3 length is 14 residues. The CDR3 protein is CASSPDRSFMQAFF. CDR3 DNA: TGTGCCAGCAGCCCCGACAGGTCATTTATGCAAGCTTTCTTT.

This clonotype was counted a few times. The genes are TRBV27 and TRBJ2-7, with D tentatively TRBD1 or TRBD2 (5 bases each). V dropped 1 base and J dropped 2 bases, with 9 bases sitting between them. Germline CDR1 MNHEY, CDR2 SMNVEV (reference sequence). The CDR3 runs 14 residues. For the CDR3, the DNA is TGTGCCAGCAGTTTATATGGGGGTCCCTACGAGCAGTACTTC. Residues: CASSLYGGPYEQYF.

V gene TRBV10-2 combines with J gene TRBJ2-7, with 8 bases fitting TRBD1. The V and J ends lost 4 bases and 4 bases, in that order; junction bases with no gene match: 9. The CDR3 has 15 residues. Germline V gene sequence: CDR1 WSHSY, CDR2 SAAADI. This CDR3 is CASSVTGTGQYEQYF. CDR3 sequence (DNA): TGCGCCAGCAGTGTTACCGGGACAGGCCAATACGAGCAGTACTTC.

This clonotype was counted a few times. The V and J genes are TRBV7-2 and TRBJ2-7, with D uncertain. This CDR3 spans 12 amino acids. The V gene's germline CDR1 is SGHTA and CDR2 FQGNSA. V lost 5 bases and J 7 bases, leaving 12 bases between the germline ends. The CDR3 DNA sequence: TGTGCCAGCAGCGTAACCACAGAGGAGCAGTACTTC. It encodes CASSVTTEEQYF.

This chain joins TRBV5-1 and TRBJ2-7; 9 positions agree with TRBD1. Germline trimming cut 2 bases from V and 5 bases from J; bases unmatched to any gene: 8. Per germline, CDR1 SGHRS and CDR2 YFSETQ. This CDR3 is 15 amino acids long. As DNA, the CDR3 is TGCGCCAGCAGCTTAGGTACAGGGGGCAAGAACGAGCAGTACTTC. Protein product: CASSLGTGGKNEQYF.

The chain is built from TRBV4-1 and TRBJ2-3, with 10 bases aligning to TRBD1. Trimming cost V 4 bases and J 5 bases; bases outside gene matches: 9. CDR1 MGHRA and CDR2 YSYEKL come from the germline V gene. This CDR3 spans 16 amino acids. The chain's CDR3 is CASSRRQGAGEDTQYF. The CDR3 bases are TGCGCCAGCAGCCGACGACAGGGGGCTGGTGAAGATACGCAGTATTTT.

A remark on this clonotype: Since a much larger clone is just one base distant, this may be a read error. In DNA form, the CDR3 reads TGCAGCGCAAAGCCGGGACCCATCGGGAAGCAGTACTTC. The encoded protein is CSAKPGPIGKQYF. The chain combines TRBV29-1 with TRBJ2-7; D tentatively reads TRBD1 or TRBD2 (5 bases each). V shed 7 bases and J shed 8 bases, with 21 bases lying between them. From germline, CDR1 is SQVTM and CDR2 ANQGSEA. The CDR3 is 13 residues long.

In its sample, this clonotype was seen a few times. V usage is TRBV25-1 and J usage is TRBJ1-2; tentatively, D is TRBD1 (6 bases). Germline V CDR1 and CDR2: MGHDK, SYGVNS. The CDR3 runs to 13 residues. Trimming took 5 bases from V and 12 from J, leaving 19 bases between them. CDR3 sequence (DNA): TGTGCCAGCAGTACGCCGGGGGGCAGGGAGCACACCTTC. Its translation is CASSTPGGREHTF.

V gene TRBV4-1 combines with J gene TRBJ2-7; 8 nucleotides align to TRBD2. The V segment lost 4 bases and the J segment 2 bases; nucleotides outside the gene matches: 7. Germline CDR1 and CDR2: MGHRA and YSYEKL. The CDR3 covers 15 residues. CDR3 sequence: CASSPPGGGPYEQYF. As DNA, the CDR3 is TGCGCCAGCAGCCCGCCGGGGGGGGGGCCCTACGAGCAGTACTTC.